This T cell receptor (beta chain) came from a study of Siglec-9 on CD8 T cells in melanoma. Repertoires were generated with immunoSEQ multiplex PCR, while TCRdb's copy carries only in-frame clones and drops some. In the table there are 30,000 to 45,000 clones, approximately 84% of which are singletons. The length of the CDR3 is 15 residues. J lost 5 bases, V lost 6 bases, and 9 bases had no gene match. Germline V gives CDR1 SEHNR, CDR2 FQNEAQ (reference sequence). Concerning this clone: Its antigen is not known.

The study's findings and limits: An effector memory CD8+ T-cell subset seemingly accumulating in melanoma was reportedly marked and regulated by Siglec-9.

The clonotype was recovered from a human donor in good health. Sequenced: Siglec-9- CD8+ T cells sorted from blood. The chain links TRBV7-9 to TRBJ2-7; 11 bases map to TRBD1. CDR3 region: CASRDGDRGMNEQYF. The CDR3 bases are TGTGCCAGCAGGGATGGGGACAGGGGGATGAACGAGCAGTACTTC.